Below are 24 T cell receptor beta chains sequenced from a single sample in a study of monozygotic twins with inflammatory bowel disease. TCRdb re-called the 5' RACE reads, yielding one record per CDR3 amino acid sequence without DNA. The repertoire table contains 420,000 or so distinct CDR3 sequences. Material: blood. These receptors were obtained from a human donor with ulcerative colitis or Crohn's disease, or a healthy co-twin of an affected twin (not recorded which).

V and J are TRBV5-1 and TRBJ2-1; TCRdb reports TRBD1, a call that lacks DNA to check it against. This CDR3 has 14 residues. Germline CDR1 SGHRS, CDR2 YFSETQ. CDR3 region: CASRIQGLHNEQFF.

The chain is built from TRBV6-1 and TRBJ2-7. The CDR3 length is 13 residues. The germline V gene has CDR1 MNHNS and CDR2 SASEGT. CDR3 region: CASTVAFSYEQYF.

The chain is built from TRBV9 and TRBJ1-6. Germline loops: CDR1 SGDLS, CDR2 YYNGEE. This CDR3 spans 15 amino acids. CDR3 region: CASSPAGDSNSPLHF.

This rearrangement joins TRBV19 to TRBJ1-1; TCRdb outputs TRBD1, but without DNA this stays unchecked. The CDR3 consists of 13 residues. The V gene's germline CDR1 is LNHDA and CDR2 SQIVND (reference sequence). CDR3 in amino acids: CATSSGLNTEAFF.

The chain's CDR3 is CSAIIGQGRGSGTDTQYF. The chain employs TRBV20-1 and TRBJ2-3; no DNA is available, so the TRBD1 call from TCRdb remains unchecked. Germline values: CDR1 DFQATT, CDR2 SNEGSKA (reference sequence). The CDR3 spans 18 residues.

The chain uses TRBV30 and TRBJ2-1; TCRdb indicates TRBD1, and absent DNA this call remains unverified. The CDR3 spans 17 residues. CDR1 and CDR2 (germline): GTSNPN, SVGIG (reference sequence). The CDR3 reads CAWSDRGGKIKANEQFF.

The chain joins TRBV12-3 or TRBV12-4 to TRBJ1-1. The CDR3 runs 12 residues. The CDR3 spells CASSFENREAFF.

This chain links TRBV7-6 with TRBJ2-1; TCRdb indicates TRBD2, and absent DNA this call remains unverified. The CDR3 contains 17 residues. CDR1 and CDR2 (germline): SGHVS, FNYEAQ. This CDR3 is CASSLVGMSSGSGEQFF.

The chain has TRBV2 and TRBJ1-5. This CDR3 contains 15 residues. The V gene's germline CDR1 is SNHLY and CDR2 FYNNEI. The CDR3: CASSESFYSNQPQHF.

The V and J genes are TRBV20-1 and TRBJ2-3; lacking DNA, the TRBD2 call made by TCRdb goes unchecked. CDR1 and CDR2 (germline): DFQATT, SNEGSKA (reference sequence). CDR3 length: 17 amino acids. This CDR3 is CSANPWTSGSITDTQYF.

The CDR3 spells CASSIRGPGRKNTEAFF. The chain uses TRBV19 and TRBJ1-1; TCRdb returns TRBD1, unconfirmable since there is no DNA. This CDR3 has 17 residues. From germline, CDR1 is LNHDA and CDR2 SQIVND (reference sequence).

CDR3 in amino acids: CASRGQGPTDTQYF. V is TRBV2 and J is TRBJ2-3; without DNA, the TCRdb call of TRBD1 cannot be checked. The CDR3 spans 14 residues. Germline V gives CDR1 SNHLY, CDR2 FYNNEI.

The chain has TRBV18 and TRBJ2-1. The germline V gene has CDR1 KGHSH and CDR2 LQKENI. This CDR3 is built from 12 residues. CDR3 in amino acids: CASSPAGGEQFF. Together with reference TRBV18 and TRBJ2-1, the CDR3 gives the full variable domain: NAGVMQNPRHLVRRRGQEARLRCSPMKGHSHVYWYRQLPEEGLKFMVYLQKENIIDESGMPKERFSAEFPKEGPSILRIQQVVRGDSAAYFCASSPAGGEQFFGPGTRLTVL.

The CDR3 sequence is CSARDGGGPVPYEQYF. The rearrangement joins TRBV20-1 to TRBJ2-7; TCRdb outputs TRBD1, but without DNA this stays unchecked. This CDR3 spans 16 amino acids. From germline, CDR1 is DFQATT and CDR2 SNEGSKA (reference sequence).

The genes are TRBV11-2 and TRBJ2-7; TCRdb picks TRBD2, but there is no DNA to check that call. The CDR3 has 19 residues. Per germline, CDR1 SGHAT and CDR2 FQNNGV. CDR3 in amino acids: CASSSRGGSSALTTYEQYF.

The V gene is TRBV9, the J gene TRBJ1-1. The CDR3 length is 14 residues. Germline V gene lookup returns CDR1 SGDLS and CDR2 YYNGEE. Here the CDR3 reads CASSGTVAGTEAFF.

The chain has TRBV5-1 and TRBJ2-7; TCRdb returns TRBD1, unconfirmable since there is no DNA. The CDR3 is 16 residues long. Germline assignment: CDR1 SGHRS and CDR2 YFSETQ. The CDR3 reads CASTPDSWTGPYEQYF.

The chain combines TRBV4-1 with TRBJ1-2; TCRdb indicates TRBD1, and absent DNA this call remains unverified. Per the germline V gene, CDR1 is MGHRA and CDR2 is YSYEKL. The CDR3 extends over 15 amino acids. The CDR3 region is CASSQETPGGYGYTF.

This chain links TRBV7-2 with TRBJ2-1; TCRdb names TRBD1, which stays unverified in the absence of DNA. Germline V lookup: CDR1 SGHTA, CDR2 FQGNSA. This CDR3 region has 15 residues. This chain's CDR3 is CASSSDRVRAGEQFF.

V and J are TRBV7-2 and TRBJ2-5; TCRdb proposes TRBD2, but this gene call is untestable without DNA. The CDR3 spans 15 residues. The germline CDR1 and CDR2 sequences are SGHTA and FQGNSA. The CDR3: CASSDLGLAPETQYF.

V gene TRBV29-1 combines with J gene TRBJ1-2; TCRdb selects TRBD1, and the lack of DNA leaves this call unchecked. CDR3 length: 11 amino acids. Germline-derived CDR1 and CDR2 are SQVTM and ANQGSEA. The CDR3 sequence: CSVVVGAGYTF.

The V and J genes are TRBV28 and TRBJ1-5; there is no DNA to check the TCRdb D call of TRBD1. Germline V gene lookup returns CDR1 MDHEN and CDR2 SYDVKM. The CDR3 runs 14 residues. The CDR3 here is CASSDRDPNQPQHF.

This rearrangement joins TRBV18 to TRBJ1-5; as DNA is missing, the TRBD1 call by TCRdb cannot be tested. CDR3 size: 11 residues. Germline V gives CDR1 KGHSH, CDR2 LQKENI. CDR3 sequence reads: CASSPGDSLAF.

This chain joins TRBV28 and TRBJ2-7; there is no DNA to check the TCRdb D call of TRBD1. This CDR3 is built from 16 residues. The V gene's germline CDR1 is MDHEN and CDR2 SYDVKM. This CDR3 reads CASSKPGRESSYEQYF.